These 32 T cell receptor beta chains originate from one sample sequenced in a study of metastatic and nonmetastatic thyroid tumors. TCRdb re-called the PCR reads with MiXCR. The sample carries around 30,000 clones, roughly 22% recorded once. There were no patients who had received any treatment before thyroid surgery. Sequenced sample: tumor tissue. These receptors all come from a male donor with papillary thyroid cancer or a benign thyroid nodule (not recorded which). Some clones in this sample may be carry-over from other donors' samples.

This clone has only a few counts. The J gene is TRBJ1-2, the V gene TRBV12-5, with TRBD1 matching 8 bases. Germline V lookup: CDR1 LGHNT, CDR2 FRNRAP. V was pared by 0 bases and J by 7 bases, with 16 bases of the junction left unmatched. CDR3 length: 18 residues. CDR3 in amino acids: CASGLVPRQGAYQGGYTF. The CDR3 DNA follows: TGTGCTAGTGGTTTGGTACCTCGGCAGGGGGCCTACCAGGGTGGCTACACCTTC.

J is TRBJ2-5 and V is TRBV6-2 or TRBV6-3, with 8 bases identical to TRBD1. V was clipped by 1 base and J by 1 base; unmatched bases: 2. CDR3 size: 15 residues. Germline V gene sequence: CDR1 MNHEY, CDR2 SVGEGT. The CDR3 loop is CASSYWQGAQETQYF. The CDR3 DNA follows: TGTGCCAGCAGTTACTGGCAGGGGGCCCAAGAGACCCAGTACTTC.

This clone is labeled as medium-sized (0.01 to 0.1%). CDR3 sequence reads: CASNPRGHKTYNEQFF. CDR3 sequence (DNA): TGTGCCAGCAACCCACGAGGGCACAAGACCTACAATGAGCAGTTCTTC. The chain has TRBV28 and TRBJ2-1; D is possibly TRBD2 (5 bases). Germline CDR1 is MDHEN and CDR2 is SYDVKM. The ends were cut back, 7 bases at V and 2 bases at J, with 18 bases in the middle. CDR3 length: 16 amino acids.

The chain couples TRBV5-1 to TRBJ2-7, with D maybe TRBD2 (5 bases). V gave up 2 bases and J gave up 4 bases, with 13 bases separating them. This CDR3 has 14 amino acids. Looked up from germline, CDR1 is SGHRS and CDR2 is YFSETQ. CDR3 sequence reads: CASSLVLGGYEQYF. The CDR3 DNA reads as TGCGCCAGCAGCTTAGTACTAGGCGGGTACGAGCAGTACTTC.

The gene calls are TRBV11-2 and TRBJ1-6; D unclear. In germline, CDR1 is SGHAT, CDR2 FQNNGV. This CDR3 is 13 amino acids long. Trimming pared 5 bases from V and 9 bases from J, leaving 11 bases between. The DNA of the CDR3 is TGTGCCAGCAGCCCCAATTGGGGTTCACCCCTCCACTTT. Protein sequence: CASSPNWGSPLHF.

The genes are TRBV20-1 and TRBJ2-1; 8 nucleotides align to TRBD2. Germline V gene sequence: CDR1 DFQATT, CDR2 SNEGSKA (reference sequence). The length of the CDR3 is 15 residues. The DNA of the CDR3 is TGCAGCTTTCCCTCCGGGACTAGATCAGGGAATGAGCAGTTCTTC. Protein sequence: CSFPSGTRSGNEQFF.

This clone is medium-sized in the sample. This chain links TRBV19 with TRBJ2-2; D is ambiguous. Trimming stripped 2 bases from V and 2 bases from J, with 6 bases between. CDR3 length: 14 amino acids. Germline V gene sequence: CDR1 LNHDA, CDR2 SQIVND (reference sequence). CDR3 DNA sequence: TGTGCCAGTAGTATACATCTCAACACCGGGGAGCTGTTTTTT. This codes for CASSIHLNTGELFF.

The sample holds many counts of this clone. The CDR3 DNA reads as TGTGCCTGGAGTAGGGGAAGGTCGAGTGAAAAACTGTTTTTT. Translating it yields CAWSRGRSSEKLFF. The V and J genes are TRBV30 and TRBJ1-4, with a weak D call TRBD1 (5 bases). Germline V gives CDR1 GTSNPN, CDR2 SVGIG (reference sequence). V was shortened by 2 bases and J by 7 bases, with 14 bases between the two germline ends. The CDR3 runs to 14 residues.

This clone is labeled medium-sized. The chain is built from TRBV6-1 and TRBJ2-1; TRBD2 matches 11 bases. V dropped 7 bases and J dropped 1; count of bases not matched to a gene: 9. The CDR3 runs 17 residues. From germline, CDR1 is MNHNS and CDR2 SASEGT. The CDR3: CASMTGLAVLSYNEQFF. The CDR3 DNA sequence: TGTGCCAGCATGACGGGACTAGCGGTGCTGTCCTACAATGAGCAGTTCTTC.

The chain links TRBV6-5 to TRBJ2-1; D is uncertain. This CDR3 is built from 15 residues. With 0 bases removed from V and 4 bases from J, the gap between germline ends came to 10 bases. Germline CDR1 MNHEY, CDR2 SVGAGI. The CDR3 loop reads CASSYSGQFYNEQFF. The CDR3 DNA reads as TGTGCCAGCAGTTACTCCGGGCAGTTTTACAATGAGCAGTTCTTC.

The chain has TRBV19 and TRBJ1-1, with D possibly TRBD1 on 5 matching bases. V was pared by 3 bases and J by 4 bases, with 21 bases between. The CDR3 is 17 residues long. Germline loops: CDR1 LNHDA, CDR2 SQIVND (reference sequence). The CDR3, as DNA: TGTGCCAGTAGTATTGGAGGGAGGGCCCCCGGGGGCACTGAAGCTTTCTTT. This codes for CASSIGGRAPGGTEAFF.

This clone was observed at least ten times. The chain joins TRBV14 to TRBJ2-7, with D possibly being TRBD2 (5 bases). This CDR3 has 12 amino acids. V gave up 4 bases and J gave up 4 bases, with 8 bases separating them. CDR1 SGHDN and CDR2 FVKESK come from the germline V gene. The chain's CDR3 is CASSLGGYEQYF. CDR3 nucleotides: TGTGCCAGCAGCCTCGGAGGATACGAGCAGTACTTC.

This clone has ten or more counts. This chain connects TRBV2 to TRBJ1-4, with D maybe TRBD1 (6 bases). The V gene's germline CDR1 is SNHLY and CDR2 FYNNEI. V lost 6 bases, J lost 8 bases, and 16 bases lay in between. This CDR3 contains 14 residues. The CDR3 nucleotides read TGTGCCAGCAGCCAGACAGGATTAGGCGAAAAACTGTTTTTT. This sequence encodes CASSQTGLGEKLFF.

This clone showed up many times. The chain joins TRBV11-1 to TRBJ2-2, with 8 bases matching TRBD2. The junction had 5 bases not matched to a gene; V was cut back by 5 bases and J by 0 bases. The CDR3 sequence is 16 residues long. The germline V gene encodes CDR1 SGHAT and CDR2 FQDESV (reference sequence). DNA for the CDR3: TGTGCCAGCAGCCCTAGAGCGGGAGCGAACACCGGGGAGCTGTTTTTT. Amino acids: CASSPRAGANTGELFF.

This clone occurred a few times. The chain recombines TRBV27 with TRBJ2-2; possible D gene TRBD2, 7 bases. The V end lost 6 bases, the J end lost 4 bases, and 24 bases lay between the germline ends. The CDR3 is made up of 18 amino acids. CDR1 is MNHEY, CDR2 SMNVEV, per germline (reference sequence). The CDR3 sequence is CASSLRGAGGSGTGELFF. CDR3 nucleotide sequence: TGTGCCAGCAGCTTACGGGGGGCGGGCGGGAGCGGCACCGGGGAGCTGTTTTTT.

This clone was recorded at least ten times. The rearrangement joins TRBV5-5 to TRBJ2-7; D is unclear. Trimming pared 0 bases from V and 6 bases from J, leaving 7 bases between. This CDR3 has 12 amino acids. Germline loops: CDR1 SGHKS, CDR2 YYEKEE (reference sequence). Written as DNA, the CDR3 is TGTGCCAGCAGCTTGGTGGGTTTCGAGCAGTACTTC. It is translated as CASSLVGFEQYF.

As to this clone: This CDR3 is also generated by other DNA sequences in the sample. V is TRBV27 and J is TRBJ1-1, with no clear D. In germline, CDR1 is MNHEY, CDR2 SMNVEV (reference sequence). Trimming removed 7 bases at V and 4 bases at J, with 16 bases between. The CDR3 is 14 amino acids. DNA for the CDR3: TGTGCCAGCACCAGAACCGGGGAGAGCACTGAAGCTTTCTTT. Its protein is CASTRTGESTEAFF.

This clone was seen many times. CDR3 bases: TGTGCCAGCCCCCCTATGGGGAGGACAGATACGCAGTATTTT. It translates to CASPPMGRTDTQYF. J is TRBJ2-3 and V is TRBV18; D is perhaps TRBD2 (6 bases). The CDR3 consists of 14 residues. Germline lookup yields CDR1 KGHSH and CDR2 LQKENI. The ends were cut back, 8 bases at V and 3 bases at J, with 15 bases in the middle.

On this clone: As the CDR3 is not closed by the conserved phenylalanine or tryptophan, this likely results from a read error. The chain recombines TRBV20-1 with TRBJ2-7; D remains unclear. Per the germline V gene, CDR1 is DFQATT and CDR2 is SNEGSKA (reference sequence). This CDR3 is built from 12 residues. With 4 bases removed from V and 1 base from J, the gap between germline ends came to 8 bases. CDR3 sequence (DNA): TGCAGTGCTACTTCCCAGTCCTACGAGCAGTACCTC. Translating it yields CSATSQSYEQYL.

This clone was seen a few times. The chain links TRBV6-1 to TRBJ1-5, with D hard to call. This CDR3 contains 15 residues. The V and J ends lost 3 bases and 0 bases respectively, with 9 bases between them. Germline-derived CDR1 and CDR2 are MNHNS and SASEGT. The CDR3 loop is CASSEMGISNQPQHF. The CDR3 DNA follows: TGTGCCAGCAGTGAGATGGGTATTAGCAATCAGCCCCAGCATTTT.

Sample share makes this clone medium-sized. The chain has TRBV2 and TRBJ2-7, with TRBD2 as a possible D gene (7 bases). Germline CDR1 SNHLY, CDR2 FYNNEI. V lost 6 bases, J lost 0 bases, and 12 bases lay in between. There are 14 residues in the CDR3. Written as DNA, the CDR3 is TGTGCCAGCAGGGGGGGGGCCCTCTCCTACGAGCAGTACTTC. This translates into CASRGGALSYEQYF.

There are many counts of this clone. Other DNA sequences in this sample translate to the same CDR3. V usage is TRBV20-1 and J usage is TRBJ2-7; the D gene could be TRBD1 or TRBD2 (5 bases each). Per germline, CDR1 DFQATT and CDR2 SNEGSKA (reference sequence). Trimming took 5 bases from V and 2 from J, leaving 16 bases between them. CDR3 length equals 14 residues. As DNA, the CDR3 is TGCAGTGCTCCATCGGGACGCCTCGCCTACGAGCAGTACTTC. This translates into CSAPSGRLAYEQYF.

About this clone itself: This may arise from a read error, as a much more abundant clone is one base away. The chain couples TRBV20-1 to TRBJ2-5; D is unclear. The germline V gene encodes CDR1 DFQATT and CDR2 SNEGSKA (reference sequence). The CDR3 contains 15 residues. The V and J ends lost 4 bases and 4 bases respectively, with 19 bases between them. CDR3 loop: CSAKPLGSSPETQYF. In DNA, the CDR3 is TGCAGTGCTAAGCCCCTTGGGTCCTCCCCAGAGACCCAGTACTTC.

This clone was counted many times. This chain links TRBV20-1 with TRBJ2-3; no definite D call. Germline V CDR1 and CDR2: DFQATT, SNEGSKA (reference sequence). The CDR3 has 11 residues. Trimming pared 3 bases from V and 1 base from J, leaving 2 bases between. The CDR3 is CSASGTDTQYF. The CDR3 DNA reads as TGCAGTGCTAGCGGCACAGATACGCAGTATTTT.

A few counts support this clone. The junction departs from the called germline gene at one end, perhaps through a read error. This sequence joins TRBV27 and TRBJ2-2; D not certain. This CDR3 is 14 amino acids long. Germline loops: CDR1 MNHEY, CDR2 SMNVEV (reference sequence). CDR3 loop: CASGLGGRTGELFF. In DNA form, the CDR3 reads TGTGCCAGCGGTTTGGGTGGACGCACCGGGGAGCTGTTTTTT.

The chain employs TRBV18 and TRBJ1-1; 10 nucleotides match TRBD1. The CDR3 extends over 16 amino acids. Germline V gives CDR1 KGHSH, CDR2 LQKENI. The V and J ends lost 3 bases and 4 bases, in that order; junction bases with no gene match: 8. CDR3 sequence: CASSPGQGVMGTEAFF. CDR3 nucleotides: TGTGCCAGCTCACCCGGACAGGGGGTAATGGGCACTGAAGCTTTCTTT.

This clone was seen only a few times. The same CDR3 is also encoded by other DNA sequences in this sample. DNA of the CDR3: TGTGCCAGCAGCTTAAGAGGGCTAGCGGGGGGTGGCCTCACAGATACGCAGTATTTT. Amino acids: CASSLRGLAGGGLTDTQYF. The chain is built from TRBV7-3 and TRBJ2-3; 11 nucleotides match TRBD2. The germline CDR1 and CDR2 sequences are SGHTA and FQGTGA. With 1 base clipped from V and 2 bases from J, the junction kept 11 bases outside the gene matches. This CDR3 is 19 amino acids long.

This clone showed up many times. The gene calls are TRBV29-1 and TRBJ2-5, with 7 bases identical to TRBD1. There are 16 residues in the CDR3. With V trimmed by 3 bases and J by 2 bases, 12 bases remained unmatched. The germline gives CDR1 SQVTM, CDR2 ANQGSEA. The DNA for the CDR3 is TGCAGCGTTGAGATTTTTATGAAGGGACAGCAAGAGACCCAGTACTTC. Protein sequence: CSVEIFMKGQQETQYF.

In this sample, this clone turned up many times. This chain connects TRBV2 to TRBJ2-7, with TRBD2 as a possible D gene (6 bases). Germline-derived CDR1 and CDR2 are SNHLY and FYNNEI. Trimming stripped 7 bases from V and 2 bases from J, with 15 bases between. This CDR3 comprises 14 residues. DNA of the CDR3: TGTGCCAGCACGGGACTCTTCGACGCCTACGAGCAGTACTTC. Encoded protein: CASTGLFDAYEQYF.

This clone has only a few counts. This sequence joins TRBV7-8 and TRBJ2-1; 7 bases align to TRBD2. V dropped 1 base and J dropped 9; count of bases not matched to a gene: 9. The CDR3 runs to 15 residues. In germline, CDR1 is SGHVS, CDR2 FQNEAQ. CDR3 coding DNA: TGTGCCAGCAGCTTAGGTGGGGCCCCGGGGGGTGAGCAGTTCTTC. Protein: CASSLGGAPGGEQFF. Based on the CDR3 plus reference TRBV7-8 and TRBJ2-1, the full variable domain is GAGVSQSPRYKVAKRGQDVALRCDPISGHVSLFWYQQALGQGPEFLTYFQNEAQLDKSGLPSDRFFAERPEGSVSTLKIQRTQQEDSAVYLCASSLGGAPGGEQFFGPGTRLTVL.

This clone was counted between two and nine times. The chain joins TRBV24-1 to TRBJ2-1; TRBD1 matches 7 bases. Trimming cost V 0 bases and J 8 bases; bases outside gene matches: 9. Germline lookup yields CDR1 KGHDR and CDR2 SFDVKD. The length of the CDR3 is 16 residues. The CDR3 region is CATSDLLGQGVDEQFF. The CDR3 region has the DNA TGTGCCACCAGTGATTTGCTAGGGCAGGGGGTGGATGAGCAGTTCTTC.

This clone was observed at least ten times. CDR3: CASSQDRSSIEAFF. The CDR3 nucleotides are TGCGCCAGCAGCCAAGATAGGAGTTCAATTGAAGCTTTCTTT. The V gene is TRBV4-3, the J gene TRBJ1-1; D gene ambiguous. V was shortened by 0 bases and J by 7 bases, with 12 bases between the two germline ends. Germline lookup yields CDR1 LGHNA and CDR2 YSLEER. The CDR3 has 14 amino acids.